This T cell receptor (beta chain) was observed in a study of blood T cell repertoires in COVID-19. Study details: The United States, Italy and Spain supplied acute and convalescent COVID-19 samples. In each case, the material was cDNA or gDNA derived from T cells, B-cell-depleted T cells, or PBMCs.

CDR3 size: 16 residues. Per the original methods: Reference gene primers were amplified, and this amplification served to estimate nucleated cell counts. This table comes from immunoSEQ multiplex PCR, and its TCRdb copy is limited to in-frame clones, with some not included. The V and J calls and clone size come from that table; D and trimming were worked out from the DNA. The top ten hold about 6.9% of the sample, which has about 200,000 clones, 80% seen once. This sequence originates from a man in his sixties with acute or convalescent COVID-19. Sequences were obtained from peripheral blood. The chain uses TRBV21-1 and TRBJ1-3. TRBV21-1 is a documented pseudogene. CDR3 nucleotides: TGTGCCAGCAGCAATCGACGGGGGGCGAACGGAAACACCATATATTTT. It translates to CASSNRRGANGNTIYF.